Presented here are 25 T cell receptor beta chains from one specimen sequenced in a study of regulatory T cells in long-lasting Graves disease (dated by TCRdb to the early 2020s). The sample's time point, from its label and the paper: persistent/refractory GD, antithyroid drugs over 5 years with positive TRAb. RNA was extracted from PBMCs in TRIzol for both TCR sequencing and RNA sequencing. Libraries were made using multiplex PCR. Data came from an Illumina HiSeq 4000. iRepertoire HTBI primers and Arm-PCR amplification of CDR3 regions were used to construct TCR beta libraries. Starting from the raw public reads, TCRdb applied fastp trimming at Q25, assembled clones with MiXCR and retained in-frame beta chains. Rows with a matching CDR3 protein are joined into one entry that keeps the most common DNA and genes. The sample profile shows roughly 500,000 distinct CDR3 sequences; 20% to 25% of them were found once. Together, the top ten hold roughly 7% of the sample.

The material was peripheral blood mononuclear cells (PBMCs), obtained when the disease was refractory, from a patient treated with antithyroid drugs. The receptors were gathered from a female donor with Graves disease.

J is TRBJ2-3 and V is TRBV7-6; 8 nucleotides line up with TRBD2. CDR3 length equals 15 residues. The V gene end was trimmed by 1 base and the J gene end by 0 bases; junction bases not matched to a gene: 0. Germline CDR1 reads SGHVS; CDR2 reads FNYEAQ. Here the CDR3 reads CASSLVAGSTDTQYF. The CDR3 DNA reads as TGTGCCAGCAGCTTAGTAGCGGGAAGCACAGATACGCAGTATTTT.

The chain carries TRBV6-1 and TRBJ2-7; D possibly corresponds to TRBD2 (6 bases). The CDR3 is 16 amino acids. Germline V CDR1 and CDR2: MNHNS, SASEGT. V dropped 6 bases and J dropped 6 bases, with 24 bases sitting between them. CDR3 DNA sequence: TGTGCCAGCAGAGCCCCCGGGACTCCTCAAGAGGGCGAGCAGTACTTC. Translated: CASRAPGTPQEGEQYF.

The rearrangement uses TRBV7-8 and TRBJ2-5; 10 nucleotides line up with TRBD2. Germline V gene sequence: CDR1 SGHVS, CDR2 FQNEAQ. With 8 bases clipped from V and 7 bases from J, the junction kept 19 bases outside the gene matches. CDR3 length: 17 residues. The CDR3 DNA sequence: TGTGCCAGCCCACCGACTTGGACTAGCGGTTTGATGGGGACCCAGTACTTC. Its translation: CASPPTWTSGLMGTQYF.

This sequence joins TRBV4-1 and TRBJ1-2; weak D call: TRBD1 (5 bases). The CDR3 is 16 residues long. The V gene lost 1 base and the J gene lost 3 bases, with 15 bases spanning the gap. In germline, CDR1 is MGHRA, CDR2 YSYEKL. Here the CDR3 DNA reads TGCGCCAGCAGCCAAGCCCTCGGGAGGGGATACTATGGCTACACCTTC. Translation: CASSQALGRGYYGYTF.

This clonotype has a count of ten or more. CDR3 loop: CASSTQSPGNQPQHF. The CDR3 DNA sequence: TGTGCCAGCAGTACCCAGTCGCCAGGCAATCAGCCCCAGCATTTT. The rearrangement joins TRBV28 to TRBJ1-5; D unresolved. V lost 5 bases and J lost 2, with 13 bases in between. CDR1 is MDHEN and CDR2 is SYDVKM in the germline V gene. CDR3 size: 15 residues.

The genes are TRBV6-2 or TRBV6-3 and TRBJ2-3; perhaps TRBD1 as D (5 bases). CDR1 is MNHEY and CDR2 is SVGEGT in the germline V gene. V dropped 5 bases and J dropped 2 bases, with 14 bases sitting between them. This CDR3 is built from 15 residues. DNA of the CDR3: TGTGCCAGCAGTGCACTACAGGAATACACAGATACGCAGTATTTT. Protein sequence: CASSALQEYTDTQYF.

This clonotype was observed a few times. The chain carries TRBV9 and TRBJ1-5; D remains ambiguous. The CDR3 length is 14 residues. Trimming stripped 0 bases from V and 7 bases from J, with 11 bases between. CDR1 is SGDLS and CDR2 is YYNGEE in the germline V gene. The CDR3 region is CASSVADFEQPQHF. Here the CDR3 DNA reads TGTGCCAGCAGCGTAGCCGATTTTGAACAGCCCCAGCATTTT. Full variable domain (outside the CDR3, taken from reference TRBV9 and TRBJ1-5): DSGVTQTPKHLITATGQRVTLRCSPRSGDLSVYWYQQSLDQGLQFLIQYYNGEERAKGNILERFSAQQFPDLHSELNLSSLELGDSALYFCASSVADFEQPQHFGDGTRLSIL.

This clonotype was recorded a few times. The chain is built from TRBV7-3 and TRBJ2-1; D possibly corresponds to TRBD1 (5 bases). The V end lost 6 bases, the J end lost 4 bases, and 13 bases lay between the germline ends. Per germline, CDR1 SGHTA and CDR2 FQGTGA. This CDR3 has 14 amino acids. The CDR3 here is CASSPGFRYNEQFF. CDR3 DNA sequence: TGTGCCAGCAGTCCAGGGTTCAGGTACAATGAGCAGTTCTTC. Combining the CDR3 with reference TRBV7-3 and TRBJ2-1 gives the whole variable domain GAGVSQTPSNKVTEKGKYVELRCDPISGHTALYWYRQSLGQGPEFLIYFQGTGAADDSGLPNDRFFAVRPEGSVSTLKIQRTERGDSAVYLCASSPGFRYNEQFFGPGTRLTVL.

This clonotype was picked up many times. The chain recombines TRBV6-1 with TRBJ2-7; 7 nucleotides match TRBD2. With V trimmed by 6 bases and J by 7 bases, 12 bases remained unmatched. CDR1 MNHNS and CDR2 SASEGT come from the germline V gene. The CDR3 has 14 residues. The chain's CDR3 is CASRHPGLVGEQYF. CDR3 DNA: TGTGCCAGCAGACACCCAGGACTAGTTGGGGAGCAGTACTTC.

This clonotype was recorded many times. The CDR3 spells CASSSEREGLDEQYF. In DNA form, the CDR3 reads TGTGCCAGCAGTTCGGAGCGGGAGGGCCTCGACGAGCAGTACTTC. This chain uses TRBV28 with TRBJ2-7, with TRBD2 matching over 10 bases. The CDR3 is 15 amino acids. The germline gives CDR1 MDHEN, CDR2 SYDVKM. With V trimmed by 4 bases and J by 5 bases, 8 bases remained unmatched. Using reference TRBV28 and TRBJ2-7 for the parts outside the CDR3, the full variable domain is DVKVTQSSRYLVKRTGEKVFLECVQDMDHENMFWYRQDPGLGLRLIYFSYDVKMKEKGDIPEGYSVSREKKERFSLILESASTNQTSMYLCASSSEREGLDEQYFGPGTRLTVT.

This clonotype came up a few times. The CDR3 sequence: CASSQVATGYYLSPLHF. The CDR3 DNA reads TGTGCCAGCAGCCAAGTTGCGACAGGGTATTATCTCTCACCCCTCCACTTT. The chain employs TRBV3-1 and TRBJ1-6; 7 bases line up with TRBD1. From germline, CDR1 is LGHDT and CDR2 YNNKEL (reference sequence). This CDR3 is 17 amino acids long. The V segment lost 1 base and the J segment 10 bases; nucleotides outside the gene matches: 13.

This clonotype was detected a few times. The J gene is TRBJ1-1, the V gene TRBV6-2 or TRBV6-3; D uncertain. The CDR3 totals 13 residues. Germline CDR1 is MNHEY and CDR2 is SVGEGT. V gave up 6 bases and J gave up 8 bases, with 16 bases separating them. The CDR3 nucleotides are TGTGCCAGCAGGAAGAGGGAGGCAGTCGAAGCTTTCTTT. The encoded protein is CASRKREAVEAFF.

This clonotype was picked up many times. This sequence joins TRBV12-3 or TRBV12-4 and TRBJ1-1; no clear D. The CDR3 spans 15 residues. The V and J ends lost 5 bases and 6 bases respectively, with 19 bases between them. The CDR3 nucleotides are TGTGCCAGCAGTGACCAAAGGACGGTCCGGGCTGAAGCTTTCTTT. Its translation: CASSDQRTVRAEAFF.

The chain carries TRBV15 and TRBJ1-6; 7 bases are a match to TRBD1. The J segment lost 7 bases and the V segment lost 1 base, leaving 4 bases of the junction unmatched. Germline lookup yields CDR1 LNHNV and CDR2 YYDKDF (reference sequence). CDR3 length equals 15 residues. CDR3 DNA: TGTGCCACCAGCAGAGGAGGGGGCGGGAATTCACCCCTCCACTTT. Encoded protein: CATSRGGGGNSPLHF.

This clonotype was detected ten times or more. The V call is TRBV27, the J call TRBJ1-1, with a possible D match to TRBD1 (5 bases). The V gene lost 4 bases and the J gene lost 0 bases, with 6 bases spanning the gap. This CDR3 is built from 13 residues. Per the germline V gene, CDR1 is MNHEY and CDR2 is SMNVEV (reference sequence). CDR3 sequence (DNA): TGTGCCAGCAGTTCGACAGTGAACACTGAAGCTTTCTTT. Translation: CASSSTVNTEAFF.

A few counts support this clonotype. The V gene is TRBV7-9, the J gene TRBJ1-1, with D unclear. This CDR3 spans 17 amino acids. V gave up 1 base and J gave up 4 bases, with 19 bases separating them. Per germline, CDR1 SEHNR and CDR2 FQNEAQ (reference sequence). Here the CDR3 reads CASSLGRVSSEVTEAFF. The CDR3 DNA follows: TGTGCCAGCAGCTTAGGTAGGGTCTCATCGGAAGTCACTGAAGCTTTCTTT.

This clonotype was counted many times. V and J are TRBV28 and TRBJ2-1; 9 bases are a match to TRBD2. This CDR3 spans 20 amino acids. Germline V gives CDR1 MDHEN, CDR2 SYDVKM. The junction had 19 bases not matched to a gene; V was cut back by 7 bases and J by 0 bases. The CDR3 DNA reads as TGTGCCAGCACCCTCGCGGGCGGGAGGGCCCTCTTAAGCTCCTACAATGAGCAGTTCTTC. This encodes CASTLAGGRALLSSYNEQFF.

This chain uses TRBV19 with TRBJ1-5, with TRBD1 as a possible D gene (5 bases). Looked up from germline, CDR1 is LNHDA and CDR2 is SQIVND (reference sequence). The CDR3 spans 14 residues. Trimming cost V 3 bases and J 7 bases, with 13 bases left between them. This chain's CDR3 is CASSMGGGSQPQHF. The CDR3 nucleotides read TGTGCCAGTAGTATGGGTGGGGGGAGCCAGCCCCAGCATTTT.

The CDR3 loop reads CASSLDSDYGYTF. The CDR3 region has the DNA TGTGCCAGCAGCCTCGACAGTGACTATGGCTACACCTTC. This sequence joins TRBV5-4 and TRBJ1-2, with D possibly TRBD1 on 5 matching bases. The V end lost 4 bases, the J end lost 3 bases, and 10 bases lay between the germline ends. The length of the CDR3 is 13 residues. Germline CDR1 SGHNT, CDR2 YYREEE (reference sequence).

This clonotype was counted many times. The chain uses TRBV29-1 and TRBJ2-5; D gene ambiguous. CDR3 length: 14 residues. Per germline, CDR1 SQVTM and CDR2 ANQGSEA. The V end lost 0 bases, the J end lost 7 bases, and 15 bases lay between the germline ends. CDR3 region: CSVEEPDGLRTQYF. The CDR3 DNA sequence: TGCAGCGTTGAAGAACCGGACGGCCTCAGGACCCAGTACTTC.

This chain joins TRBV29-1 and TRBJ1-5, with 10 bases identical to TRBD1. The CDR3 is made up of 13 amino acids. Germline assignment: CDR1 SQVTM and CDR2 ANQGSEA. This CDR3 is CGAGQGEDQPQHF. In DNA form, the CDR3 reads TGCGGCGCAGGACAGGGGGAGGATCAGCCCCAGCATTTT.

Ten or more counts support this clonotype. The CDR3 sequence is CASSLAGDPSYEQYF. CDR3 coding DNA: TGTGCCAGCAGTCTAGCGGGTGATCCGTCCTACGAGCAGTACTTC. The chain recombines TRBV6-1 with TRBJ2-7, with 8 bases aligning to TRBD2. With V trimmed by 5 bases and J by 1 base, 7 bases remained unmatched. The CDR3 is 15 amino acids. Germline lookup yields CDR1 MNHNS and CDR2 SASEGT.

This clonotype was seen many times. In DNA, the CDR3 is TGTGCCAGCAGCTTACCGCGATGGGAGAACACTGAAGCTTTCTTT. Translating it yields CASSLPRWENTEAFF. V gene TRBV7-9 combines with J gene TRBJ1-1; D is ambiguous. V shed 2 bases and J shed 1 base, with 11 bases lying between them. This CDR3 region has 15 residues. Germline V gene sequence: CDR1 SEHNR, CDR2 FQNEAQ (reference sequence). Filled out from reference TRBV7-9 and TRBJ1-1, the complete variable domain reads DTGVSQNPRHKITKRGQNVTFRCDPISEHNRLYWYRQTLGQGPEFLTYFQNEAQLEKSRLLSDRFSAERPKGSFSTLEIQRTEQGDSAMYLCASSLPRWENTEAFFGQGTRLTVV.

This clonotype was observed a handful of times. This rearrangement joins TRBV15 to TRBJ1-6, with a possible D match to TRBD1 (5 bases). Trimming removed 1 base at V and 5 bases at J, with 6 bases between. CDR3 length equals 14 residues. Germline CDR1 LNHNV, CDR2 YYDKDF (reference sequence). The chain's CDR3 is CATSRVQDNSPLHF. In DNA form, the CDR3 reads TGTGCCACCAGCAGAGTACAGGATAATTCACCCCTCCACTTT.

This clonotype occurred many times. The chain is built from TRBV28 and TRBJ2-7; 9 bases are a match to TRBD1. The CDR3 has 15 amino acids. Per the germline V gene, CDR1 is MDHEN and CDR2 is SYDVKM. J lost 2 bases, V lost 4 bases, and 6 bases had no gene match. In DNA, the CDR3 is TGTGCCAGCAGTTACAGGGGGCGTGCGGCCTACGAGCAGTACTTC. This translates into CASSYRGRAAYEQYF.